Listed below are T cell receptor beta chains from one sample, sequenced in a study of blood T cell repertoires in COVID-19. Generated by immunoSEQ multiplex PCR, the TCRdb table keeps only in-frame clones and is missing some. The sample has under 90,000 clones; roughly four fifths are singletons. Specimen: peripheral blood. The receptors shown here come from an elderly man with acute or convalescent COVID-19. Each CDR3 is given with its conserved first and last residue. D genes are given only for firm matches. Only part of the rows carry a size: once, few, many, or a class if the clone is expanded.

>TRBV7-9|.|TRBJ1-6|.
CASSRPDSLGSPLHF
TGTGCCAGCAGCCGACCAGACAGCCTTGGGTCACCCCTCCACTTT
>TRBV7-8|TRBD1|TRBJ1-6|once
CASKGQGNSPLHF
TGTGCCAGCAAGGGACAGGGCAATTCACCCCTCCACTTT
>TRBV7-2|.|TRBJ1-1|.
CASSPRVSTEAFF
TGTGCCAGCAGTCCCAGGGTAAGCACTGAAGCTTTCTTT
>TRBV7-2|TRBD1|TRBJ2-7|few
CASSLTTGGINEQYF
TGTGCCAGCAGCTTAACCACAGGGGGCATCAACGAGCAGTACTTC
>TRBV11-2|.|TRBJ2-7|.
CASSFRRRVTEQYF
TGTGCCAGCAGCTTCCGCAGGAGGGTTACGGAGCAGTACTTC
>TRBV14|.|TRBJ1-1|.
CASSPSIHRNTEAFF
TGTGCCAGCAGCCCCTCCATTCATAGGAACACTGAAGCTTTCTTT
>TRBV7-8|TRBD2|TRBJ2-3|.
CASSLTSGRNTDTQYF
TGTGCCAGCAGCTTAACCAGCGGGAGGAACACAGATACGCAGTATTTT
>TRBV12-5|TRBD1|TRBJ1-2|.
CASGLEQGRDGYTF
TGTGCTAGTGGCCTCGAACAGGGGCGGGATGGCTACACCTTC
>TRBV7-9|TRBD1|TRBJ1-1|.
CASSPPGTGRTEAFF
TGTGCCAGCAGCCCGCCCGGGACAGGGAGGACTGAAGCTTTCTTT
>TRBV24-1|TRBD2|TRBJ2-2|.
CATSEGSGGWNTGELFF
TGTGCCACCAGTGAGGGAAGCGGGGGGTGGAACACCGGGGAGCTGTTTTTT
>TRBV7-9|.|TRBJ1-1|.
CASSSGHLNTEAFF
TGTGCCAGCAGCTCGGGACACCTAAACACTGAAGCTTTCTTT
>TRBV27|TRBD1|TRBJ1-5|once
CASSPGQGVYQPQHF
TGTGCCAGCAGCCCCGGACAGGGAGTGTATCAGCCCCAGCATTTT
>TRBV11-1|.|TRBJ2-1|.
CASSLASYNEQFF
TGTGCCAGCAGCTTGGCTTCCTACAATGAGCAGTTCTTC
>TRBV5-1|.|TRBJ1-2|.
CASSSGTPTYGYTF
TGCGCCAGCAGCTCAGGGACACCGACCTATGGCTACACCTTC
>TRBV7-9|TRBD1|TRBJ2-2|.
CASSLSDRGDGGELFF
TGTGCCAGCAGCCTTTCCGACAGGGGAGATGGCGGGGAGCTGTTTTTT
>TRBV5-1|TRBD2|TRBJ2-3|.
CASSLVRGAGVTDTQYF
TGCGCCAGCAGCTTGGTAAGGGGAGCGGGAGTCACAGATACGCAGTATTTT
>TRBV7-2|TRBD1|TRBJ1-1|once
CASSLGQGMNTEAFF
TGTGCCAGCAGCTTGGGACAGGGGATGAACACTGAAGCTTTCTTT
>TRBV7-3|.|TRBJ1-1|.
CASSAQENTEAFF
TGTGCCAGCAGCGCACAGGAAAACACTGAAGCTTTCTTT
>TRBV7-2|TRBD1|TRBJ1-3|.
CASSLTGLEGNTIYF
TGTGCCAGCAGCTTGACAGGGCTTGAGGGAAACACCATATATTTT
>TRBV19|.|TRBJ1-1|.
CASSLAWAGTEAFF
TGTGCCAGTAGTCTGGCCTGGGCGGGCACTGAAGCTTTCTTT
>TRBV7-9|.|TRBJ2-7|few
CASSFGRQANYEQYF
TGTGCCAGCAGCTTCGGCCGACAGGCGAACTACGAGCAGTACTTC
>TRBV10-3|TRBD1|TRBJ2-1|.
CASKGQNNEQFF
TGTGCCTCCAAGGGACAGAACAATGAGCAGTTCTTC
>TRBV5-3|.|TRBJ2-1|.
CARSLVSEGGGNEQFF
TGTGCCAGAAGCTTGGTCAGTGAAGGGGGTGGAAATGAGCAGTTCTTC
>TRBV7-2|TRBD1|TRBJ1-4|.
CASSYGQGPEKLFF
TGTGCCAGCAGCTACGGACAGGGGCCTGAAAAACTGTTTTTT
>TRBV6-4|.|TRBJ2-1|.
CASSEFQGGNNEQFF
TGTGCCAGCAGTGAGTTCCAGGGTGGCAACAATGAGCAGTTCTTC
>TRBV27|.|TRBJ1-6|.
CASSPTGNNSPLHF
TGTGCCAGCAGCCCTACAGGGAATAATTCACCCCTCCACTTT
>TRBV18|TRBD1|TRBJ1-1|.
CASSQTGTMNTEAFF
TGTGCCAGCTCACAGACAGGGACCATGAACACTGAAGCTTTCTTT
>TRBV30|.|TRBJ2-3|.
CAWRMGLLAGTQYF
TGTGCCTGGAGGATGGGACTCCTTGCGGGTACGCAGTATTTT
>TRBV14|.|TRBJ2-1|.
CASSPPGGRTNEQFF
TGTGCCAGCAGCCCCCCCGGGGGGCGTACAAATGAGCAGTTCTTC
>TRBV28|.|TRBJ1-2|.
CASTSGPPYGYTF
TGTGCCAGCACCTCAGGCCCACCATATGGCTACACCTTC
>TRBV2|TRBD1|TRBJ1-5|once
CASSVKGDRGLMSNQPQHF
TGTGCCAGCAGCGTTAAGGGGGACAGGGGATTGATGAGCAATCAGCCCCAGCATTTT
>TRBV5-1|TRBD2|TRBJ2-3|.
CASSRRAAGNTDTQYF
TGCGCCAGCAGCCGGCGAGCAGCGGGGAACACAGATACGCAGTATTTT
>TRBV7-6|.|TRBJ2-3|.
CASSLYSGYTDTQYF
TGTGCCAGCAGCTTGTACTCAGGGTACACAGATACGCAGTATTTT
>TRBV6-1|.|TRBJ1-5|.
CASSEWGEQPQHF
TGTGCCAGCAGTGAGTGGGGAGAGCAGCCCCAGCATTTT
>TRBV6-5|TRBD1|TRBJ1-1|.
CASARDRSTNTEAFF
TGTGCCAGCGCCCGGGACAGGAGTACGAACACTGAAGCTTTCTTT
>TRBV29-1|.|TRBJ1-2|once
CSAALPQAPQGGYTF
TGCAGCGCCGCTCTGCCACAGGCTCCTCAAGGGGGCTACACCTTC
>TRBV9|TRBD2|TRBJ2-3|.
CASSGAGGADTQYF
TGTGCCAGCAGCGGGGCGGGAGGAGCAGATACGCAGTATTTT
>TRBV6-4|TRBD1|TRBJ1-2|.
CASSARTGGDYGYTF
TGTGCCAGCAGTGCCCGGACAGGGGGCGACTATGGCTACACCTTC
>TRBV19|.|TRBJ2-6|.
CASSTQGNGANVLTF
TGTGCCAGTAGTACTCAGGGTAACGGGGCCAACGTCCTGACTTTC
>TRBV28|.|TRBJ1-2|.
CASSLGQDNYGYTF
TGTGCCAGCAGTTTAGGGCAGGATAACTATGGCTACACCTTC
>TRBV4-1|TRBD1|TRBJ2-3|.
CASSPQGLDTQYF
TGCGCCAGCAGCCCACAGGGGTTAGATACGCAGTATTTT
>TRBV27|TRBD1|TRBJ1-5|.
CASSSTGGAWQPQHF
TGTGCCAGCAGTTCCACAGGGGGGGCTTGGCAGCCCCAGCATTTT
>TRBV28|.|TRBJ1-3|.
CASSLIAAGEFNTIYF
TGTGCCAGCAGTTTAATCGCTGCAGGGGAGTTCAACACCATATATTTT
>TRBV3-1/TRBV3-2|.|TRBJ2-7|.
CASSQPGGYEQYF
TGTGCCAGCAGCCAACCGGGTGGATACGAGCAGTACTTC
>TRBV19|TRBD1|TRBJ1-4|once
CASRPTGGVWEKLFF
TGTGCCAGTAGACCGACAGGGGGCGTCTGGGAAAAACTGTTTTTT